One and the same sample provided the 18 T cell receptor beta chains below, sequenced in a study of shared clonotypes between healthy human individuals. Sequenced by immunoSEQ multiplex PCR; TCRdb stores in-frame clones only, minus some. Among hundreds of thousands of clones listed, about nine tenths were seen once. Specimen: memory CD8+ T cells sorted from blood. As for subset: CD45RO+ cells pooled with CCR7-negative TemRA cells. All receptors derive from a man aged 18 to 30 in good health.

This clone was counted a single time. The genes are TRBV7-8 and TRBJ2-2; the D gene is possibly TRBD1 (6 bases). Germline assignment: CDR1 SGHVS and CDR2 FQNEAQ. With 6 bases removed from V and 0 bases from J, the gap between germline ends came to 26 bases. This CDR3 has 20 amino acids. The CDR3 nucleotides are TGTGCCAGCAGACCGAGGCTTACAGGGTACCCCAGAACGAACACCGGGGAGCTGTTTTTT. Its protein is CASRPRLTGYPRTNTGELFF.

The gene calls are TRBV27 and TRBJ1-1; D not resolved. From germline, CDR1 is MNHEY and CDR2 SMNVEV (reference sequence). The CDR3 runs 14 residues. The V end was cut by 3 bases, the J end by 11 bases, with 19 bases between. The DNA of the CDR3 is TGTGCCAGCAGTTTTTTCTGGCCCACCGCCTGGGCTTTCTTT. Its translation: CASSFFWPTAWAFF.

This clone was detected once. The rearrangement joins TRBV19 to TRBJ1-1; a weak D match, TRBD1 (6 bases). CDR3 length equals 16 residues. Trimming removed 3 bases at V and 1 base at J, with 15 bases between. Germline values: CDR1 LNHDA, CDR2 SQIVND (reference sequence). Here the CDR3 DNA reads TGTGCCAGTAGTATTCAAAGCGACAGGACGAACACTGAAGCTTTCTTT. Protein product: CASSIQSDRTNTEAFF.

The V and J genes are TRBV9 and TRBJ2-7, with 9 bases that match TRBD1. The germline CDR1 and CDR2 sequences are SGDLS and YYNGEE. The CDR3 sequence is 15 residues long. V was pared by 0 bases and J by 5 bases, with 6 bases of the junction left unmatched. The CDR3 protein is CASSVETGGGHEQYF. The CDR3 DNA follows: TGTGCCAGCAGCGTAGAAACAGGGGGCGGCCACGAGCAGTACTTC.

The rearrangement links TRBV19 to TRBJ2-7, with 11 bases aligning to TRBD2. J lost 4 bases, V lost 2 bases, and 10 bases had no gene match. Per germline, CDR1 LNHDA and CDR2 SQIVND (reference sequence). The CDR3 consists of 17 residues. CDR3 in amino acids: CASSISSGTSGRYEQYF. For the CDR3, the DNA is TGTGCCAGTAGTATATCCTCTGGCACTAGCGGGAGATACGAGCAGTACTTC.

The chain is built from TRBV4-1 and TRBJ2-2, with TRBD2 matching over 7 bases. Germline trimming cut 7 bases from V and 7 bases from J; bases unmatched to any gene: 9. The CDR3 length is 14 residues. Per the germline V gene, CDR1 is MGHRA and CDR2 is YSYEKL. In DNA, the CDR3 is TGCGCCAGCACACCCGGGAGGAGCGTCGGGGAGCTGTTTTTT. Its translation: CASTPGRSVGELFF.

The genes are TRBV28 and TRBJ2-2, with D tentatively TRBD1 (6 bases). Trimming stripped 6 bases from V and 5 bases from J, with 19 bases between. The CDR3 sequence is 16 residues long. CDR1 and CDR2 from the germline V gene are MDHEN and SYDVKM. CDR3 loop: CASSPTGPYSTGELFF. In nucleotides, the CDR3 is TGTGCCAGCAGCCCCACAGGGCCCTACAGTACCGGGGAGCTGTTTTTT.

CDR3 in DNA: TGTGCCAGCAGCCCGGGATCCGGGACAGGGGGTGTCCCCTACGAGCAGTACTTC. It translates to CASSPGSGTGGVPYEQYF. The V and J genes are TRBV7-2 and TRBJ2-7; 11 bases align to TRBD1. The CDR3 sequence is 18 residues long. V shed 5 bases and J 2 bases; nucleotides not matched to a gene: 14. CDR1 SGHTA and CDR2 FQGNSA come from the germline V gene.

This chain connects TRBV28 to TRBJ2-7; D is ambiguous. Germline CDR1 and CDR2: MDHEN and SYDVKM. The V end lost 0 bases, the J end lost 2 bases, and 14 bases lay between the germline ends. This CDR3 comprises 16 residues. DNA of the CDR3: TGTGCCAGCAGTTTATGCTTAAAAATTTGCCCCTACGAGCAGTACTTC. It translates to CASSLCLKICPYEQYF.

The chain links TRBV29-1 to TRBJ2-2, with 7 bases that match TRBD2. CDR3 length equals 15 residues. Losses at the gene ends were 7 bases for V and 2 bases for J; bases not matched to a gene: 10. Germline assignment: CDR1 SQVTM and CDR2 ANQGSEA. The CDR3 is CSARLVGLNTGELFF. The CDR3 DNA reads TGCAGCGCAAGACTGGTGGGACTAAACACCGGGGAGCTGTTTTTT.

CDR3 DNA sequence: TGTGCCTGGAGTTCCGGGACAGGGAATTCACCCCTCCACTTT. Its protein product is CAWSSGTGNSPLHF. The chain combines TRBV30 with TRBJ1-6, with 9 bases matching TRBD1. V lost 2 bases and J lost 7; bases outside the gene matches: 3. The CDR3 loop spans 14 amino acids. CDR1 and CDR2 (germline): GTSNPN, SVGIG (reference sequence).

The V gene is TRBV9, the J gene TRBJ2-3; D not certain. V lost 3 bases to trimming and J lost 2 bases, with 4 bases between them. Germline V lookup: CDR1 SGDLS, CDR2 YYNGEE. The CDR3 contains 12 residues. The CDR3 bases are TGTGCCAGCAGCGAGAACACAGATACGCAGTATTTT. Translating gives CASSENTDTQYF.

V usage is TRBV19 and J usage is TRBJ1-4, with TRBD1 matching 9 bases. There are 17 residues in the CDR3. The J segment lost 0 bases and the V segment lost 6 bases, leaving 8 bases of the junction unmatched. In germline, CDR1 is LNHDA, CDR2 SQIVND (reference sequence). CDR3 sequence (DNA): TGTGCCAGTAGGGCCCCGAGACAGGGGGCAACTAATGAAAAACTGTTTTTT. This codes for CASRAPRQGATNEKLFF.

J is TRBJ2-7 and V is TRBV5-1, with TRBD2 identical over 13 bases. This CDR3 contains 15 residues. Germline CDR1 reads SGHRS; CDR2 reads YFSETQ. Unmatched junction bases numbered 3, after V lost 4 bases and J lost 2 bases. This CDR3 reads CASSPLAGGPYEQYF. The CDR3 DNA is TGCGCCAGCAGCCCACTAGCGGGAGGGCCCTACGAGCAGTACTTC.

V and J are TRBV10-2 and TRBJ2-7; 9 nucleotides align to TRBD2. Unmatched junction bases numbered 4, after V lost 3 bases and J lost 1 base. Germline CDR1 reads WSHSY; CDR2 reads SAAADI. CDR3 length: 15 residues. CDR3 in amino acids: CASSDIAGVSYEQYF. In DNA, the CDR3 is TGCGCCAGCAGTGATATAGCGGGAGTGTCCTACGAGCAGTACTTC.

The chain recombines TRBV6-6 with TRBJ2-7; D is ambiguous. Trimming shortened V by 2 bases and J by 4 bases, and 6 bases separated the two germline ends. This CDR3 contains 12 residues. CDR1 and CDR2 from the germline V gene are MNHNY and SVGAGI (reference sequence). The CDR3 bases are TGTGCCAGCAGTTACACCAAATACGAGCAGTACTTC. As protein: CASSYTKYEQYF.

This sequence joins TRBV4-1 and TRBJ1-1; 10 bases align to TRBD1. The CDR3 consists of 13 residues. J lost 7 bases, V lost 4 bases, and 3 bases had no gene match. Germline V gene data show CDR1 as MGHRA and CDR2 as YSYEKL. The chain's CDR3 is CASSRQGANEAFF. The CDR3 bases are TGCGCCAGCAGCCGACAGGGGGCGAATGAAGCTTTCTTT.

The CDR3 reads CASSEGSNTEAFF. The CDR3 DNA sequence: TGTGCCAGCAGTGAAGGCTCGAACACTGAAGCTTTCTTT. The chain uses TRBV6-1 and TRBJ1-1, with unresolved D. V lost 1 base and J 1 base, leaving 4 bases between the germline ends. Germline assignment: CDR1 MNHNS and CDR2 SASEGT. This CDR3 region has 13 residues.